The entry below gives a single T cell receptor beta chain sequence along with its context. This sample is part of a study of blood T cell repertoires in COVID-19. Study at large: The origin of the acute and convalescent COVID-19 samples was the United States, Italy and Spain. Nucleic acid was either cDNA or gDNA, and it came from T cells, B-cell-depleted T cells, or PBMCs.

V was pared by 0 bases and J by 2 bases, with 8 bases between. Germline CDR1 is LNHNV and CDR2 is YYDKDF (reference sequence). This CDR3 comprises 14 residues. The authors' processing: Reference gene primer amplification gave nucleated cell count estimates. Libraries were prepared by immunoSEQ multiplex PCR; TCRdb keeps only in-frame clonotypes and omits some of them. That table gives V, J and clone size, and the DNA gave D and trimming. Of roughly 95,000 clones listed, roughly 80% are singletons. The source material was peripheral blood. The chain joins TRBV15 to TRBJ2-7, with D possibly being TRBD1 (6 bases). The clonotype originates from a human donor in a cohort sampled during active COVID-19. CDR3 DNA sequence: TGTGCCACCAGCAGAGAAGGGGGTGCCTACGAGCAGTACTTC. Translating it yields CATSREGGAYEQYF.